This TCR beta chain emerged from a study of blood T cell repertoires in COVID-19. Categorization into cohorts depended on clinical history that participants reported. Assay used: immunoSEQ multiplex PCR; TCRdb lists only in-frame clones, some missing. The sample gives about 150,000 clones, 75% to 90% of which show up once; more than 4.5% is in the top ten. CDR3 length equals 15 residues. The V and J ends lost 2 bases and 5 bases respectively, with 11 bases between them. CDR1 is KGHDR, CDR2 SFDVKD, per germline. The sample was PBMCs or T cells enriched from blood (not recorded which). This clonotype was sampled from a man aged 65 to 79 who had been exposed to COVID-19. The chain couples TRBV24-1 to TRBJ2-2; tentatively, D is TRBD1 (6 bases). For the CDR3, the DNA is TGTGCCACCAGTGATTCCCAGGGGAGAACCGGGGAGCTGTTTTTT. It codes for CATSDSQGRTGELFF.